Sequencing of this T cell receptor (beta chain) was carried out in a study of blood T cell repertoires in COVID-19. TCRdb's copy holds only in-frame clones and misses some; the assay was immunoSEQ multiplex PCR. The sample has 300,000 to 400,000 clones; 80% to 90% are singletons. CDR3 length: 11 residues. V was clipped by 6 bases and J by 5 bases, with 5 bases between them. The germline V gene encodes CDR1 SNHLY and CDR2 FYNNEI. Participant reports of clinical history set cohort assignment. For recovered donors of Cohort 3, there were two negative PCRs, clearance, or symptom resolution. The sequencing sample was made of PBMCs or T cells enriched from blood (not recorded which). The chain is built from TRBV2 and TRBJ2-4, with D uncertain. This receptor was identified in a man between 18 and 29 years old who had recovered from COVID-19. CDR3 coding DNA: TGTGCCAGCAGCTCCGAAAACATTCAGTACTTC. This translates into CASSSENIQYF.